Here is one TCR beta chain with its context. The DNA is left out, because the CDR3 cannot be placed on it with certainty; the CDR3 is given as TCRdb lists it. This sample was taken from a study of identical twins. TCRdb reanalysed the 5' RACE reads using MiXCR and keeps one entry per CDR3 protein. Of about 810,000 distinct CDR3 sequences detected, roughly an eighth appear once; the ten largest clones hold around 1.6%. The CDR3 region is 16 residues in length, termini included. The germline gives CDR1 MGHRA, CDR2 YSYEKL. These data also formed part of another study, on yellow fever vaccine responses in identical twins.

What was sequenced was PBMCs. The chain employs TRBV4-1 and TRBJ1-1; TRBD1 was called by the table and not checked on the DNA. The receptor's source is a woman between 18 and 30 years old in good health. The CDR3 region is CASSRPFGSVNTEAFF.